Only a few counts were recorded for the clone carrying this TCR beta chain. This sample was taken from a study of response to subunit inactivated influenza vaccine. TCRdb ran MiXCR on the RT-PCR reads and lists one entry per CDR3 protein. The sample lists about 570,000 distinct CDR3 sequences; about 10% were seen once. These data are also associated with another study on T cells expressing NK-cell markers. That report adds: The authors generated TCR beta cDNA through 5'RACE template switching with UMIs. Repertoire data for TCR beta were derived from sorted T cells (CD3+CD56+NKG2C+, CD3+CD56+NKG2C- and CD3+CD56-NKG2C+).

This clonotype originated in a man in his fifties or sixties who received an inactivated influenza vaccine. This specimen was PBMCs from blood, taken on the day of vaccination.

CDR3 sequence (DNA): TGTGCCAGCACCAACTTACCACCCTCGGACAGGGGAGCTAATGAGCAGTTCTTC. Translated, it gives CASTNLPPSDRGANEQFF. This chain links TRBV28 with TRBJ2-1; 9 bases fit TRBD1. Germline V gives CDR1 MDHEN, CDR2 SYDVKM. The CDR3 spans 18 residues. The junction had 20 bases not matched to a gene; V was cut back by 7 bases and J by 7 bases.